The 14 T cell receptor beta chains listed next were all sequenced from one sample in a study of control samples from healthy donors and cancer patients. Produced via immunoSEQ multiplex PCR; TCRdb's table is partial and in-frame only. Of 130,000 or so clones in the sample, around 90% were seen once. Sequenced material: blood. These receptors were obtained from a man between 45 and 60 years old in good health.

The chain is built from TRBV18 and TRBJ1-1, with D perhaps TRBD1 (5 bases). CDR1 and CDR2 (germline): KGHSH, LQKENI. Trimming shortened V by 3 bases and J by 5 bases, and 13 bases separated the two germline ends. There are 14 residues in the CDR3. CDR3 DNA: TGTGCCAGCTCACCCTCGGGACGGGAAACTGAAGCTTTCTTT. It yields the protein CASSPSGRETEAFF.

This clone was observed a few times. This chain joins TRBV10-3 and TRBJ2-4; maybe TRBD2 (5 bases). Per the germline V gene, CDR1 is ENHRY and CDR2 is SYGVKD. The V end was cut by 3 bases, the J end by 0 bases, with 12 bases between. CDR3 length: 16 residues. This CDR3 reads CAISEPYEGAKNIQYF. The CDR3 region has the DNA TGTGCCATCAGTGAACCTTATGAGGGAGCCAAAAACATTCAGTACTTC.

This sequence joins TRBV2 and TRBJ2-7; tentative D call: TRBD1 (5 bases). V was trimmed by 6 bases and J by 0 bases, leaving 9 bases between them. CDR3 length: 13 residues. Germline CDR1 is SNHLY and CDR2 is FYNNEI. CDR3 residues: CASSWTLSYEQYF. CDR3 in DNA: TGTGCCAGCAGCTGGACACTCTCCTACGAGCAGTACTTC. The full variable domain, in which reference TRBV2 and TRBJ2-7 provide the parts outside the CDR3, is EPEVTQTPSHQVTQMGQEVILRCVPISNHLYFYWYRQILGQKVEFLVSFYNNEISEKSEIFDDQFSVERPDGSNFTLKIRSTKLEDSAMYFCASSWTLSYEQYFGPGTRLTVT.

The chain combines TRBV12-3 or TRBV12-4 with TRBJ1-5; 11 bases align to TRBD1. This CDR3 region has 13 residues. V was clipped by 4 bases and J by 7 bases; unmatched bases: 0. CDR3 amino acids: CASSWDRGQPQHF. The CDR3 region has the DNA TGTGCCAGCAGTTGGGACAGGGGGCAGCCCCAGCATTTT.

The gene calls are TRBV7-2 and TRBJ2-7; 7 bases match TRBD1. Germline loops: CDR1 SGHTA, CDR2 FQGNSA. V gave up 6 bases and J gave up 2 bases; unmatched junction bases: 7. This CDR3 spans 14 amino acids. The CDR3 loop is CASSHRGAAYEQYF. The CDR3 bases are TGTGCCAGCAGTCACAGGGGCGCGGCCTACGAGCAGTACTTC.

This clone was picked up one time. The chain employs TRBV5-1 and TRBJ2-7; no firm D call. V was shortened by 0 bases and J by 1 base, with 14 bases between the two germline ends. Germline V gene data show CDR1 as SGHRS and CDR2 as YFSETQ. The CDR3 is made up of 16 amino acids. CDR3 sequence reads: CASSLGSGISSYEQYF. The CDR3 DNA follows: TGCGCCAGCAGCTTGGGCTCCGGAATTTCTTCCTACGAGCAGTACTTC.

The rearrangement joins TRBV24-1 to TRBJ1-5; D not resolved. Germline V gives CDR1 KGHDR, CDR2 SFDVKD. Trimming stripped 4 bases from V and 2 bases from J, with 8 bases between. There are 14 residues in the CDR3. This chain's CDR3 is CATSDRTRNQPQHF. Written as DNA, the CDR3 is TGTGCCACCAGTGACAGAACTCGCAATCAGCCCCAGCATTTT.

The chain joins TRBV10-1 to TRBJ2-2; 10 bases agree with TRBD2. Germline values: CDR1 WNHNN, CDR2 SYGVQD (reference sequence). Trimming removed 4 bases from V and 5 bases from J; junction bases left unmatched: 7. This CDR3 has 16 residues. The CDR3 nucleotides read TGCGCCAGCAGTGCCAGGGCTAGCGGGGGTACCGGGGAGCTGTTTTTT. It specifies CASSARASGGTGELFF.

The chain uses TRBV5-6 and TRBJ1-1, with D possibly being TRBD1 (6 bases). CDR3 size: 15 residues. Trimming removed 1 base at V and 4 bases at J, with 14 bases between. CDR1 and CDR2 from the germline V gene are SGHDT and YYEEEE. The CDR3 region is CASSLRGERATEAFF. CDR3 nucleotides: TGTGCCAGCAGCTTGAGGGGGGAACGGGCCACTGAAGCTTTCTTT.

The V call is TRBV2, the J call TRBJ2-3, with 11 positions matching TRBD2. J was trimmed by 2 bases and V by 6 bases; bases with no gene match: 4. The CDR3 is 15 amino acids. Per the germline V gene, CDR1 is SNHLY and CDR2 is FYNNEI. The CDR3 nucleotides are TGTGCCAGCAGGGGGACTAGCGGCATCACAGATACGCAGTATTTT. Amino acids: CASRGTSGITDTQYF. The whole variable domain, filled in from reference TRBV2 and TRBJ2-3, reads EPEVTQTPSHQVTQMGQEVILRCVPISNHLYFYWYRQILGQKVEFLVSFYNNEISEKSEIFDDQFSVERPDGSNFTLKIRSTKLEDSAMYFCASRGTSGITDTQYFGPGTRLTVL.

This clone was counted between two and nine times. The gene calls are TRBV14 and TRBJ2-3; no firm D call. Germline V CDR1 and CDR2: SGHDN, FVKESK. The CDR3 loop spans 13 amino acids. V was trimmed by 2 bases and J by 4 bases, leaving 7 bases between them. The CDR3 DNA is TGTGCCAGCAGCCAAATTGGGGCAGATACGCAGTATTTT. Translation gives CASSQIGADTQYF.

The chain has TRBV6-5 and TRBJ2-7; 7 bases fit TRBD1. Germline values: CDR1 MNHEY, CDR2 SVGAGI. The CDR3 consists of 13 residues. V was clipped by 6 bases and J by 2 bases; unmatched bases: 4. This chain's CDR3 is CASSWDSTYEQYF. In DNA form, the CDR3 reads TGTGCCAGCAGCTGGGACAGTACCTACGAGCAGTACTTC.

The chain uses TRBV7-2 and TRBJ2-2, with 12 bases lining up with TRBD2. Trimming at V came to 0 bases and at J to 4 bases, leaving 9 bases not matched to a gene. This CDR3 is built from 19 residues. The germline V gene has CDR1 SGHTA and CDR2 FQGNSA. The CDR3 is CASSLAPLAGGRGTGELFF. The DNA for the CDR3 is TGTGCCAGCAGCTTAGCGCCACTAGCGGGGGGACGGGGCACCGGGGAGCTGTTTTTT.

This clone was recorded many times. The chain links TRBV5-4 to TRBJ2-7; possibly TRBD1 for D (6 bases). Germline CDR1 reads SGHNT; CDR2 reads YYREEE (reference sequence). The CDR3 covers 14 residues. Trimming pared 6 bases from V and 2 bases from J, leaving 15 bases between. The CDR3 bases are TGTGCCAGCAACGACAGGCGACGACCCTACGAGCAGTACTTC. Its protein is CASNDRRRPYEQYF.